This T cell receptor (beta chain) was recovered during a study of blood T cell repertoires in COVID-19. Across the whole study: The study drew acute and convalescent COVID-19 samples from the United States, Italy and Spain.

The table came from immunoSEQ multiplex PCR; TCRdb's copy has only in-frame clones and leaves some out. The data contain under 500,000 clones, around 89% of them seen just once; the ten biggest clones take up 0.95% to 1.2%. The germline gives CDR1 SEHNR, CDR2 FQNEAQ (reference sequence). The CDR3 is made up of 14 amino acids. The V and J ends lost 5 bases and 1 base respectively, with 11 bases between them. Participant age was roughly 18 to 90 years, and participants resided in approximately 24 US areas. Clinical history as reported by participants underpinned cohort assignment. The rearrangement uses TRBV7-9 and TRBJ1-1; D remains ambiguous. The TCR comes from a man aged 25-40 years who had recovered from COVID-19. The sample consisted of PBMCs or T cells enriched from blood (not recorded which). CDR3 DNA sequence: TGTGCCAGCAGCCCGGGGTACCCGAACACTGAAGCTTTCTTT. Translated, it gives CASSPGYPNTEAFF.